The 26 T cell receptor beta chains listed next were all sequenced from one sample in a study of shared clonotypes between healthy human individuals. TCRdb's copy holds only in-frame clones and misses some; the assay was immunoSEQ multiplex PCR. The data show hundreds of thousands of clones, with more than 70% seen just once and roughly 1.9% held by the top ten. What was sequenced was memory CD4+ T cells sorted from blood. Subset of the sample: CD45RA-negative fraction. These receptors were collected from a woman aged 25 to 39 in good health.

Here the CDR3 reads CASSLPAGNTQYF. The CDR3 DNA follows: TGTGCCAGCAGTTTGCCGGCGGGGAATACCCAGTACTTC. This chain links TRBV28 with TRBJ2-5; TRBD2 might be the D (6 bases). Germline values: CDR1 MDHEN, CDR2 SYDVKM. The CDR3 runs 13 residues. The germline V and J ends were trimmed by 3 bases and 8 bases, with 13 bases remaining between them.

The chain uses TRBV7-3 and TRBJ2-6; D is perhaps TRBD2 (6 bases). This CDR3 is 15 amino acids long. V dropped 4 bases and J dropped 0 bases, with 7 bases sitting between them. The germline V gene encodes CDR1 SGHTA and CDR2 FQGTGA. The CDR3 DNA reads as TGTGCCAGCAGCTGGGGGGACTCTGGGGCCAACGTCCTGACTTTC. It is translated as CASSWGDSGANVLTF.

The rearrangement links TRBV28 to TRBJ2-5; D may be TRBD2 (6 bases). Germline V gene data show CDR1 as MDHEN and CDR2 as SYDVKM. The ends were cut back, 1 base at V and 11 bases at J, with 11 bases in the middle. The CDR3 is 12 residues long. The CDR3, as DNA: TGTGCCAGCAGTTTATTTGGAGGGGAGCAGTACTTC. It specifies CASSLFGGEQYF.

This clone was observed many times. The chain is built from TRBV5-6 and TRBJ2-1; 7 bases agree with TRBD2. The germline V gene encodes CDR1 SGHDT and CDR2 YYEEEE. The CDR3 sequence is 16 residues long. J was trimmed by 6 bases and V by 4 bases; bases with no gene match: 13. The CDR3 spells CASSTLSGIRANEQFF. The DNA for the CDR3 is TGTGCCAGCAGCACCCTGAGCGGGATCCGTGCCAATGAGCAGTTCTTC.

This rearrangement joins TRBV27 to TRBJ2-6; D could derive from TRBD1 or TRBD2 (5 bases each). CDR1 and CDR2 from the germline V gene are MNHEY and SMNVEV (reference sequence). The V gene lost 3 bases and the J gene lost 0 bases, with 12 bases spanning the gap. The CDR3 is 17 amino acids. The chain's CDR3 is CASSFRDGRSGANVLTF. In DNA form, the CDR3 reads TGTGCCAGCAGTTTTAGGGACGGCCGCTCTGGGGCCAACGTCCTGACTTTC.

The chain carries TRBV9 and TRBJ1-2, with D hard to call. The CDR3 sequence is 15 residues long. Between the trimmed V and J ends, which lost 4 bases and 4 bases, there was a span of 17 bases. Germline V gives CDR1 SGDLS, CDR2 YYNGEE. The CDR3 protein is CASSPRGGLGYGYTF. CDR3 nucleotide sequence: TGTGCCAGCAGCCCTAGAGGAGGGCTTGGCTATGGCTACACCTTC.

On this clone itself: It may be a read error: a sequence one base away is much more abundant. The chain is built from TRBV19 and TRBJ2-2; a possible D gene is TRBD2 (6 bases). This CDR3 is built from 16 residues. Trimming removed 5 bases at V and 2 bases at J, with 15 bases between. The germline V gene has CDR1 LNHDA and CDR2 SQIVND (reference sequence). CDR3 sequence (DNA): TGTGCCAGTAGTCTTATAGCGGAAGGCAACACCGGGGAGCTGTTTTTT. Translation: CASSLIAEGNTGELFF. Together with reference TRBV19 and TRBJ2-2, the CDR3 gives the full variable domain: DGGITQSPKYLFRKEGQNVTLSCEQNLNHDAMYWYRQDPGQGLRLIYYSQIVNDFQKGDIAEGYSVSREKKESFPLTVTSAQKNPTAFYLCASSLIAEGNTGELFFGEGSRLTVL.

The V and J genes are TRBV11-1 and TRBJ2-3; D is perhaps TRBD1 (7 bases). The V end lost 0 bases, the J end lost 1 base, and 17 bases lay between the germline ends. The germline gives CDR1 SGHAT, CDR2 FQDESV (reference sequence). The CDR3 has 18 residues. Written as DNA, the CDR3 is TGTGCCAGCAGCTTAGCGCGGGGACAGAGAGTGGGCACAGATACGCAGTATTTT. Its protein product is CASSLARGQRVGTDTQYF.

In its sample, this clone was seen a few times. The chain carries TRBV18 and TRBJ2-5, with 8 bases matching TRBD1. J lost 5 bases, V lost 1 base, and 6 bases had no gene match. Per the germline V gene, CDR1 is KGHSH and CDR2 is LQKENI. The CDR3 has 15 residues. CDR3 loop: CASSPLGQARETQYF. DNA for the CDR3: TGTGCCAGCTCACCACTGGGACAGGCCCGGGAGACCCAGTACTTC.

This clone was seen at least ten times. The V call is TRBV19, the J call TRBJ2-1; weak D call: TRBD2 (5 bases). There are 16 residues in the CDR3. CDR1 LNHDA and CDR2 SQIVND come from the germline V gene (reference sequence). V was cut by 6 bases and J by 0 bases, with 15 bases left in between. CDR3 nucleotide sequence: TGTGCCAGTAGGCCATTAGTAGGGAGCTCCTACAATGAGCAGTTCTTC. Its translation is CASRPLVGSSYNEQFF. The full variable domain, with the rest looked up from reference TRBV19 and TRBJ2-1, is DGGITQSPKYLFRKEGQNVTLSCEQNLNHDAMYWYRQDPGQGLRLIYYSQIVNDFQKGDIAEGYSVSREKKESFPLTVTSAQKNPTAFYLCASRPLVGSSYNEQFFGPGTRLTVL.

The rearrangement uses TRBV4-1 and TRBJ2-7, with D possibly TRBD1 on 6 matching bases. This CDR3 spans 16 amino acids. CDR1 MGHRA and CDR2 YSYEKL come from the germline V gene. The V gene lost 0 bases and the J gene lost 2 bases, with 14 bases spanning the gap. The CDR3 here is CASSQDRRTETYEQYF. CDR3 bases: TGCGCCAGCAGCCAAGATAGAAGGACAGAGACCTACGAGCAGTACTTC.

V gene TRBV4-1 combines with J gene TRBJ2-2; D may be TRBD1 (6 bases). V was clipped by 1 base and J by 15 bases, with 15 bases between them. CDR3 length: 13 amino acids. In germline, CDR1 is MGHRA, CDR2 YSYEKL. The CDR3 sequence is CASSQGFSGVVFF. The CDR3, as DNA: TGCGCCAGCAGCCAAGGGTTTTCAGGGGTGGTGTTTTTT.

This clone was recorded a few times. The chain combines TRBV7-9 with TRBJ2-7; 7 bases match TRBD2. The CDR3 extends over 13 amino acids. V lost 2 bases, J lost 4 bases, and 2 bases stayed unmatched. CDR1 and CDR2 (germline): SEHNR, FQNEAQ (reference sequence). The CDR3 region has the DNA TGTGCCAGCAGCTTAAGCGGGGCGTACGAGCAGTACTTC. Translation gives CASSLSGAYEQYF.

A few counts support this clone. The identical CDR3 is also encoded by other nucleotide sequences in the sample. The rearrangement uses TRBV10-3 and TRBJ2-7; D gene unclear. Per germline, CDR1 ENHRY and CDR2 SYGVKD. V was clipped by 3 bases and J by 4 bases, with 4 bases between them. CDR3 length: 11 amino acids. CDR3: CAISEGYEQYF. CDR3 nucleotide sequence: TGTGCCATCAGTGAAGGGTACGAGCAGTACTTC.

This clone was detected once. The chain employs TRBV4-2 and TRBJ2-7, with 9 positions matching TRBD2. CDR1 LGHNA and CDR2 YNFKEQ come from the germline V gene. J was trimmed by 9 bases and V by 0 bases; bases with no gene match: 6. The CDR3 covers 14 residues. The DNA for the CDR3 is TGTGCCAGCAGCCAAGAGATAGCGGGAGCTGGGCAGTACTTC. This encodes CASSQEIAGAGQYF.

The V gene is TRBV27, the J gene TRBJ2-2; possibly TRBD1 for D (6 bases). The germline V and J ends were trimmed by 3 bases and 4 bases, with 18 bases remaining between them. Germline V lookup: CDR1 MNHEY, CDR2 SMNVEV (reference sequence). The CDR3 has 17 residues. The CDR3 reads CASSFDRIGIGTGELFF. The DNA for the CDR3 is TGTGCCAGCAGTTTCGACAGGATCGGTATCGGCACCGGGGAGCTGTTTTTT.

Ten or more counts support this clone. The V call is TRBV29-1, the J call TRBJ1-2; D gene ambiguous. The germline V gene has CDR1 SQVTM and CDR2 ANQGSEA. Between the trimmed V and J ends, which lost 7 bases and 0 bases, there was a span of 12 bases. There are 13 residues in the CDR3. The CDR3 spells CSATRDPNYGYTF. CDR3 DNA: TGCAGCGCCACCCGGGATCCTAACTATGGCTACACCTTC.

There are a few counts of this clone. In DNA, the CDR3 is TGCGCCAGCAGCCAAGATGACGCCGGTGGGGAAAAACTGTTTTTT. Translating it yields CASSQDDAGGEKLFF. This chain links TRBV4-1 with TRBJ1-4, with D unresolved. Looked up from germline, CDR1 is MGHRA and CDR2 is YSYEKL. The CDR3 is 15 residues long. V dropped 0 bases and J dropped 8 bases, with 13 bases sitting between them.

V is TRBV28 and J is TRBJ2-1, with no clear D. The germline V gene encodes CDR1 MDHEN and CDR2 SYDVKM. The CDR3 runs to 12 residues. V gave up 6 bases and J gave up 9 bases, with 12 bases separating them. CDR3 sequence (DNA): TGTGCCAGCAGCTACGGAGCTAGTGAGCAGTTCTTC. It is translated as CASSYGASEQFF. Together with reference TRBV28 and TRBJ2-1, the CDR3 gives the full variable domain: DVKVTQSSRYLVKRTGEKVFLECVQDMDHENMFWYRQDPGLGLRLIYFSYDVKMKEKGDIPEGYSVSREKKERFSLILESASTNQTSMYLCASSYGASEQFFGPGTRLTVL.

The CDR3 is CASREGVNTQYF. In DNA, the CDR3 is TGCGCCAGCAGGGAGGGCGTAAATACGCAGTATTTT. The chain has TRBV5-1 and TRBJ2-3, with D maybe TRBD2 (6 bases). This CDR3 is built from 12 residues. The germline V gene has CDR1 SGHRS and CDR2 YFSETQ. The V end lost 5 bases, the J end lost 7 bases, and 11 bases lay between the germline ends.

The chain joins TRBV6-4 to TRBJ1-5; D is unresolved. The V gene lost 5 bases and the J gene lost 5 bases, with 10 bases spanning the gap. The germline V gene encodes CDR1 MRHNA and CDR2 SNTAGT. This CDR3 contains 13 residues. The CDR3 coding sequence is TGTGCCAGCAGTCAAGACACATATCAGCCCCAGCATTTT. It yields the protein CASSQDTYQPQHF.

The genes are TRBV18 and TRBJ2-1; the D gene is possibly TRBD2 (5 bases). Germline V lookup: CDR1 KGHSH, CDR2 LQKENI. Trimming took off 1 base at V and 7 bases at J, with 11 bases between the two ends. The CDR3 length is 14 residues. DNA of the CDR3: TGTGCCAGCTCACCACAGCTGAGGGAAAATGAGCAGTTCTTC. Amino acids: CASSPQLRENEQFF.

This clone occurred once. In DNA form, the CDR3 reads TGTGCCAGCAGCCCCTTAGGGCGGGAGTTTGGTGAGCAGTTCTTC. Translation: CASSPLGREFGEQFF. The rearrangement links TRBV5-4 to TRBJ2-1, with 7 bases aligning to TRBD2. Germline loops: CDR1 SGHNT, CDR2 YYREEE (reference sequence). The CDR3 contains 15 residues. J gave up 9 bases and V 4 bases, and 13 bases lay outside the gene matches.

The chain is built from TRBV18 and TRBJ2-3; D might be TRBD2 (6 bases). The V end was cut by 11 bases, the J end by 1 base, with 13 bases between. Germline V gives CDR1 KGHSH, CDR2 LQKENI. The CDR3 extends over 13 amino acids. Written as DNA, the CDR3 is TGTGCCGGATCTAGCGACGGCACAGATACGCAGTATTTT. Translating gives CAGSSDGTDTQYF.

The J gene is TRBJ1-5, the V gene TRBV6-6; D is unclear. The germline V gene encodes CDR1 MNHNY and CDR2 SVGAGI (reference sequence). Trimming removed 6 bases at V and 7 bases at J, with 16 bases between. CDR3 length equals 14 residues. The CDR3 sequence is CASRPPLQGQPQHF. Here the CDR3 DNA reads TGTGCCAGCAGACCACCCCTCCAAGGACAGCCCCAGCATTTT.

The chain recombines TRBV28 with TRBJ2-7; 8 nucleotides agree with TRBD1. V shed 6 bases, J shed 12 bases, and the junction held 13 bases outside the gene matches. CDR1 is MDHEN, CDR2 SYDVKM, per germline. This CDR3 has 13 residues. CDR3 region: CASRAAPRDRPYF. The CDR3 DNA sequence: TGTGCCAGCAGAGCCGCCCCTCGGGACAGGCCGTACTTC.